This paragraph covers one T cell receptor beta chain sequence. These data originate in a study of CD8 T cells in Susac syndrome. Whole-study context: Patients with Susac syndrome were, at the time of blood collection, therapy-naive, maintained on corticosteroids, or maintained on intravenous immunoglobulin alone.

The authors sequenced TCR beta from blood CD8+ and CD4+ T cells. With random hexamers, roughly 0.45 to 1 ug RNA was reverse transcribed. Amplification of TCR beta CDR3 across 54 Vbeta and 13 Jbeta was performed with immunoSEQ multiplex PCR. TCRdb re-called the immunoSEQ multiplex PCR reads through MiXCR, storing one row per CDR3 protein. The table records about 71,000 distinct CDR3 sequences, roughly 93% of them present only once. There are 17 residues in the CDR3. J was trimmed by 0 bases and V by 4 bases; bases with no gene match: 10. Germline V gene sequence: CDR1 GTSNPN, CDR2 SVGIG (reference sequence).

The chain uses TRBV30 and TRBJ1-5, with TRBD1 identical over 9 bases. Sequences were obtained from CD4+ T cells from PBMCs. This receptor was taken from a human donor with Susac syndrome. The DNA of the CDR3 is TGTGCCTGGACTAAATCCGGGACAGGGCATAGCAATCAGCCCCAGCATTTT. Protein product: CAWTKSGTGHSNQPQHF.